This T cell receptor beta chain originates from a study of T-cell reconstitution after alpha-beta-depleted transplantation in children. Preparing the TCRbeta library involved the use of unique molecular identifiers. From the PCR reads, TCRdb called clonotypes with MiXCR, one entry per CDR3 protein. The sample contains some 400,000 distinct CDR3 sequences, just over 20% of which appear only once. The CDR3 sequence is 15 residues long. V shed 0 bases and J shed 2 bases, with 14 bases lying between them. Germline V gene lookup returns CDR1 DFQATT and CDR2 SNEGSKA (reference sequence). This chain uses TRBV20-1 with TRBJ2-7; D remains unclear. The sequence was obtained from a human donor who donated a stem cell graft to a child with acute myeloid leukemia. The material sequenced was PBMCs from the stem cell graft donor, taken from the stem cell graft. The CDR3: CSARDQRDATYEQYF. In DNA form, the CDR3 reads TGCAGTGCTAGAGATCAAAGAGACGCCACCTACGAGCAGTACTTC.